These 2 T cell receptor beta chains were sequenced from one sample in a study of identical twins. TCRdb redid the calling of the 5' RACE reads with MiXCR, one entry per CDR3 protein. The sample carries about 530,000 distinct CDR3 sequences, roughly 15% recorded once. The data were also submitted as part of a second study, on yellow fever vaccine responses in identical twins.

The sample comprised CD4+ T cells sorted from blood. These receptor sequences come from a woman aged 18-29 years in good health.

V gene TRBV4-1 combines with J gene TRBJ2-1; D might be TRBD1 (5 bases). V lost 3 bases and J 4 bases, leaving 16 bases between the germline ends. The CDR3 extends over 16 amino acids. Per germline, CDR1 MGHRA and CDR2 YSYEKL. This chain's CDR3 is CASSHYTGHLYNEQFF. In DNA, the CDR3 is TGCGCCAGCAGCCATTACACAGGACACCTGTACAATGAGCAGTTCTTC.

This clonotype was found a few times. This chain uses TRBV11-2 with TRBJ1-1; no clear D. The CDR3 runs 14 residues. The ends were cut back, 1 base at V and 4 bases at J, with 10 bases in the middle. Looked up from germline, CDR1 is SGHAT and CDR2 is FQNNGV. DNA of the CDR3: TGTGCCAGCAGCTTAGCGACGCAGAGCACTGAAGCTTTCTTT. Translation gives CASSLATQSTEAFF.